This TCR beta chain originates from a study of untreated major depressive disorder. The study's findings and limits: Findings may not generalize because the study sample was small.

As regards this clone: Antigen: not known.

Measured with immunoSEQ multiplex PCR; TCRdb has only the in-frame clones, and not every one. The sample has 20,000 or so clones, around 87% seen once. There are 15 residues in the CDR3. The germline gives CDR1 MNHEY, CDR2 SVGAGI. Trimming removed 1 base from V and 10 bases from J; junction bases left unmatched: 7. This receptor was obtained from a woman between 25 and 40 years old in good health. The rearrangement joins TRBV6-5 to TRBJ1-6; the match to TRBD1 covers 7 bases. Sequenced: CD4+ T cells from PBMCs. CDR3 loop: CASSYFGQALSPLHF. In DNA form, the CDR3 reads TGTGCCAGCAGTTACTTTGGACAGGCATTATCACCCCTCCACTTT.